A selection of T cell receptor beta chains follows, all from one sample in a study of T cell responses to AZD1222 COVID-19 vaccine. Profiled with immunoSEQ multiplex PCR; TCRdb holds only in-frame clones, not every one. This table has about 110,000 clones, 81% appearing once. The sequences come from peripheral blood, collected on day 0 of AZD1222 vaccination. The receptor source for this set is an adult in good health. Both conserved end residues are part of each CDR3. D genes are given only for firm matches. Only some rows state a clone size, as once, few, many or a class for expanded clones.

CDR3 protein	CDR3 DNA	D gene	clone size	V gene	J gene
CASSLDVGASTEAFF	TGCGCCAGCAGCTTGGATGTAGGGGCGAGCACTGAAGCTTTCTTT	-	-	TRBV5-1	TRBJ1-1
CASSLGVGNTEAFF	TGTGCCAGCAGCTTAGGGGTCGGGAACACTGAAGCTTTCTTT	-	-	TRBV7-2	TRBJ1-1
CASSQREGRGYTF	TGCGCCAGCAGCCAGCGCGAGGGGCGTGGCTACACCTTC	-	-	TRBV4-3	TRBJ1-2
CASSSTGRGHSGNTIYF	TGTGCCAGCAGCTCCACAGGAAGGGGACACTCTGGAAACACCATATATTTT	-	-	TRBV5-6	TRBJ1-3
CASSLGTGGFTDTQYF	TGTGCCAGCAGTTTAGGGACAGGGGGCTTTACAGATACGCAGTATTTT	TRBD1	-	TRBV27	TRBJ2-3
CASSIFTGTSGSSEQFF	TGTGCCAGTAGTATATTTACCGGGACTAGCGGGAGTTCTGAGCAGTTCTTC	TRBD2	-	TRBV19	TRBJ2-1
CASSQLAGERQFF	TGCGCCAGCAGCCAACTAGCGGGAGAGAGGCAGTTCTTC	TRBD2	-	TRBV4-1	TRBJ2-1
CASSLGTAVRETQYF	TGTGCCAGCAGCTTAGGAACAGCTGTTAGAGAGACCCAGTACTTC	-	-	TRBV7-6	TRBJ2-5
CASSFTSGANTGELFF	TGTGCCAGCAGCTTCACTAGCGGGGCGAACACCGGGGAGCTGTTTTTT	TRBD2	-	TRBV7-8	TRBJ2-2
CASSASGRREKLFF	TGCGCCAGCAGTGCCTCCGGGCGGCGAGAAAAACTGTTTTTT	-	few	TRBV10-1	TRBJ1-4
CASSLGTGSPIGNGYTF	TGTGCCAGCAGCTTGGGGACAGGGTCACCTATAGGGAATGGCTACACCTTC	TRBD1	-	TRBV5-4	TRBJ1-2
CASSAPGQGMVKLFF	TGTGCCAGCAGTGCCCCGGGACAGGGGATGGTAAAACTGTTTTTT	TRBD1	once	TRBV28	TRBJ1-4
CASRMTGELTEAFF	TGTGCCAGCAGGATGACAGGGGAATTGACTGAAGCTTTCTTT	TRBD1	-	TRBV5-4	TRBJ1-1
CASSWGPGGNQPQHF	TGCGCCAGCAGCTGGGGGCCGGGGGGCAATCAGCCCCAGCATTTT	-	-	TRBV5-1	TRBJ1-5
CASSEIYGYTF	TGTGCCAGCAGTGAAATCTATGGCTACACCTTC	-	few	TRBV25-1	TRBJ1-2
CASSLGGQAYEQYF	TGTGCCAGCAGCTTGGGTGGACAGGCCTACGAGCAGTACTTC	TRBD1	-	TRBV5-4	TRBJ2-7
CASSVGSLGDSEETQYF	TGTGCCAGCAGCGTAGGTTCGTTGGGGGACTCCGAAGAGACCCAGTACTTC	-	-	TRBV9	TRBJ2-5
CASSPNDRPYEQYF	TGTGCCAGCTCACCTAATGACAGGCCCTACGAGCAGTACTTC	-	-	TRBV18	TRBJ2-7
CATSGGGRPSLYEQYF	TGTGCCACCAGTGGGGGGGGGCGTCCCTCCCTTTACGAGCAGTACTTC	-	once	TRBV24-1	TRBJ2-7
CASSPGQGTGELFF	TGTGCCAGCAGCCCTGGACAGGGAACCGGGGAGCTGTTTTTT	TRBD1	-	TRBV5-4	TRBJ2-2
CASSYGQGSYGYTF	TGCGCCAGCAGTTATGGACAGGGATCCTATGGCTACACCTTC	TRBD1	-	TRBV5-1	TRBJ1-2
CASSRGTSLEQFF	TGTGCCAGCAGCCGGGGGACTAGCCTTGAGCAGTTCTTC	TRBD2	-	TRBV7-3	TRBJ2-1
CASNNRGSNQPQHF	TGTGCCAGCAATAACAGGGGAAGCAATCAGCCCCAGCATTTT	TRBD1	-	TRBV2	TRBJ1-5
CASSSWGVGSGNTGELFF	TGTGCCAGCAGTTCCTGGGGTGTTGGTTCGGGGAACACCGGGGAGCTGTTTTTT	-	once	TRBV28	TRBJ2-2
CASSFSSGAGDIQYF	TGTGCCAGCAGCTTCTCTAGCGGCGCAGGGGACATTCAGTACTTC	-	once	TRBV7-2	TRBJ2-4
CASRLIGQSSSTDTQYF	TGTGCCAGCAGGCTTATTGGACAATCATCTAGCACAGATACGCAGTATTTT	-	-	TRBV2	TRBJ2-3
CASSALSGAGSYEQYF	TGTGCCAGCAGCGCCCTTTCGGGAGCGGGGTCCTACGAGCAGTACTTC	TRBD2	-	TRBV9	TRBJ2-7
CAISEFGGSGEKLFF	TGTGCCATCAGTGAGTTCGGGGGCAGTGGAGAAAAACTGTTTTTT	-	-	TRBV10-3	TRBJ1-4
CSVEDTGGNTEAFF	TGCAGCGTTGAAGATACGGGGGGAAACACTGAAGCTTTCTTT	-	-	TRBV29-1	TRBJ1-1
CASSLRQGPRVTEAFF	TGTGCCAGCAGCCTCAGACAGGGTCCTAGGGTTACTGAAGCTTTCTTT	TRBD1	-	TRBV7-2	TRBJ1-1
CASSQFRDSRAKNIQYF	TGTGCCAGCAGCCAGTTCCGGGACAGCAGAGCCAAAAACATTCAGTACTTC	TRBD1	-	TRBV3-1/TRBV3-2	TRBJ2-4
CASSPVDSILYEQYF	TGTGCCAGCAGCCCCGTGGACAGTATCCTCTACGAGCAGTACTTC	-	-	TRBV5-6	TRBJ2-7
CASSPIVGSGANTGELFF	TGTGCCAGCAGCCCCATAGTAGGTAGCGGGGCGAACACCGGGGAGCTGTTTTTT	TRBD2	-	TRBV7-2	TRBJ2-2
CASSLNRIEAFF	TGTGCCAGCAGCTTGAACAGGATTGAAGCTTTCTTT	-	-	TRBV11-2	TRBJ1-1
CASSGRQGNGGYNEQFF	TGTGCCAGTAGTGGAAGACAGGGGAACGGAGGATACAATGAGCAGTTCTTC	TRBD1	-	TRBV19	TRBJ2-1
CASSSRGGEAFF	TGTGCCAGCAGCTCCAGGGGTGGTGAAGCTTTCTTT	-	-	TRBV5-4	TRBJ1-1
CASSEAVRGTEAFF	TGTGCCAGCAGTGAAGCGGTAAGGGGCACTGAAGCTTTCTTT	-	-	TRBV6-1	TRBJ1-1